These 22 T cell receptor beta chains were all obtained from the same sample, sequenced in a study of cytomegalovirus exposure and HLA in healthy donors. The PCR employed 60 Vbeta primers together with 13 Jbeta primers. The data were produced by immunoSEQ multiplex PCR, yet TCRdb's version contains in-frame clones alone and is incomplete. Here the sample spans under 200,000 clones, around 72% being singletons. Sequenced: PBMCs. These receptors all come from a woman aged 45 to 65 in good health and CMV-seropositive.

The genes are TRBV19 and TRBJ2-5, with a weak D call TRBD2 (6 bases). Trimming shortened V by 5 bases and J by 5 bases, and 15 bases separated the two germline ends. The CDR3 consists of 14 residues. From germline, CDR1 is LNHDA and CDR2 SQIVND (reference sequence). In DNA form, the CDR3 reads TGTGCCAGTAGTCTTGATTCGGGGAGGGAGACCCAGTACTTC. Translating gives CASSLDSGRETQYF.

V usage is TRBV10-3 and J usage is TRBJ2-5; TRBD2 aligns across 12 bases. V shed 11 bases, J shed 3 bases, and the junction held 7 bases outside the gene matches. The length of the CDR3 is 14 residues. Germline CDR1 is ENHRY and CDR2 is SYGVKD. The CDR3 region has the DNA TGTGCCTACTCTGCTAGCGGGGGGGAAGAGACCCAGTACTTC. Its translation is CAYSASGGEETQYF.

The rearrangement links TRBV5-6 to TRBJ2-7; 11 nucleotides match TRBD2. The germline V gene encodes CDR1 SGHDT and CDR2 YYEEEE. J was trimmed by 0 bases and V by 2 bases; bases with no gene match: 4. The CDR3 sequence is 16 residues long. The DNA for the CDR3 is TGTGCCAGCAGCTTCTATACTAGCGGGAGCTCCTACGAGCAGTACTTC. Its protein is CASSFYTSGSSYEQYF.

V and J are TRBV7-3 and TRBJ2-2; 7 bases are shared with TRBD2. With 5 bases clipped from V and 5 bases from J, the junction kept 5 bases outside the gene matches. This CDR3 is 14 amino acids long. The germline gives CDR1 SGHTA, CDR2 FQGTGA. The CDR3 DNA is TGTGCCAGCAGCACAAGACTAGCAACCGGGGAGCTGTTTTTT. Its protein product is CASSTRLATGELFF.

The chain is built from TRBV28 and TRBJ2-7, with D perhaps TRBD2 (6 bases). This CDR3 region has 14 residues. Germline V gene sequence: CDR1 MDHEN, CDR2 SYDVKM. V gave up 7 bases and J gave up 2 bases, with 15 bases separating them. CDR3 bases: TGTGCCAGCACCCCTGGAGGGGAAACCTACGAGCAGTACTTC. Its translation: CASTPGGETYEQYF.

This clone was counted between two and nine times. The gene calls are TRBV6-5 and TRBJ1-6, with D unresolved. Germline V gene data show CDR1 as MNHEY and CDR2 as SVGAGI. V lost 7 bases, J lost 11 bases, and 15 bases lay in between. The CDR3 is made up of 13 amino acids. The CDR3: CASTLGRRAPLHF. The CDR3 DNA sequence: TGTGCCAGCACCCTGGGAAGGCGGGCACCCCTCCACTTT.

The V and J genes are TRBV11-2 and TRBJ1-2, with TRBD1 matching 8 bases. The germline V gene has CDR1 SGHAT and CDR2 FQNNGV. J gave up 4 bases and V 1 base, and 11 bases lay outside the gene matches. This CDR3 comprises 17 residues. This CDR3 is CASSLGVGTGIFYGYTF. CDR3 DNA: TGTGCCAGCAGCTTAGGAGTAGGGACAGGCATTTTCTATGGCTACACCTTC.

CDR3 in DNA: TGTGCCAGCAGCCAACTCCAGGGGGCTGGGGCAGATACGCAGTATTTT. Amino acids: CASSQLQGAGADTQYF. The chain recombines TRBV4-2 with TRBJ2-3, with TRBD1 identical over 8 bases. Trimming at V came to 2 bases and at J to 4 bases, leaving 8 bases not matched to a gene. CDR1 is LGHNA, CDR2 YNFKEQ, per germline. CDR3 length: 16 amino acids.

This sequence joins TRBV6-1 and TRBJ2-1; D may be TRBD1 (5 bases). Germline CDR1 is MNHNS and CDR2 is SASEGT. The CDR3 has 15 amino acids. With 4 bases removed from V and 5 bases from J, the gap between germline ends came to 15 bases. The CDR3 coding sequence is TGTGCCAGCAGTGCCAATGGACAAGTGCACAATGAGCAGTTCTTC. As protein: CASSANGQVHNEQFF.

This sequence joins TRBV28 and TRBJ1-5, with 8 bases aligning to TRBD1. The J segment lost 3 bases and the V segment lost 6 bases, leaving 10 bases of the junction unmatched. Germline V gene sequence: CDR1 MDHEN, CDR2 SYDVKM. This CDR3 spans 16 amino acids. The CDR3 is CASRPAGQAINQPQHF. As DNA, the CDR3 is TGTGCCAGCAGGCCCGCGGGACAGGCGATCAATCAGCCCCAGCATTTT.

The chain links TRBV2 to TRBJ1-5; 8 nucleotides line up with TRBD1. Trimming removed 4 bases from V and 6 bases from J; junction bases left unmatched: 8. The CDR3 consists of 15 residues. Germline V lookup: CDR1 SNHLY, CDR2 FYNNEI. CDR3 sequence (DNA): TGTGCCAGCAGTGGCCTACAGGGGGATCTTCAGCCCCAGCATTTT. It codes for CASSGLQGDLQPQHF. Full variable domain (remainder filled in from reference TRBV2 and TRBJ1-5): EPEVTQTPSHQVTQMGQEVILRCVPISNHLYFYWYRQILGQKVEFLVSFYNNEISEKSEIFDDQFSVERPDGSNFTLKIRSTKLEDSAMYFCASSGLQGDLQPQHFGDGTRLSIL.

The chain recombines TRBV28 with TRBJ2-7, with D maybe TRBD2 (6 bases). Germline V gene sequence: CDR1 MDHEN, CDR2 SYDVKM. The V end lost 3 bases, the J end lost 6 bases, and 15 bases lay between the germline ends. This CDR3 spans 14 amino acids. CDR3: CASSFPREASEQYF. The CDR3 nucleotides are TGTGCCAGCAGTTTTCCCAGGGAGGCAAGCGAGCAGTACTTC.

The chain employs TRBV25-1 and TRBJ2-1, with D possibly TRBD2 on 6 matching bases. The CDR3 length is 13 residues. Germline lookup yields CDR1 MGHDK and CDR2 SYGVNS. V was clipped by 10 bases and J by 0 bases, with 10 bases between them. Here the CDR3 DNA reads TGTGCCATCGGAGGGAGCTCCTACAATGAGCAGTTCTTC. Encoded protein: CAIGGSSYNEQFF.

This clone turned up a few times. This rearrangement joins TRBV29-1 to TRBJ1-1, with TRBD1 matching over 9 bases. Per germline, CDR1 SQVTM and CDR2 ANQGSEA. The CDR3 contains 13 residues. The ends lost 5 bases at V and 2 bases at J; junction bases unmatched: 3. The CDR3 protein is CSVLTGGNTEAFF. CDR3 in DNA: TGCAGCGTTTTGACAGGGGGAAACACTGAAGCTTTCTTT.

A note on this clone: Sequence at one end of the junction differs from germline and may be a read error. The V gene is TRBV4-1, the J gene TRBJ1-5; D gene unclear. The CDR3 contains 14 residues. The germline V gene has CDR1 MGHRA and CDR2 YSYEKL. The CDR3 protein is CASSQENNNQPQHF. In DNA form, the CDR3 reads TGCGCCAGCAGTCAAGAAAACAACAATCAGCCCCAGCATTTT.

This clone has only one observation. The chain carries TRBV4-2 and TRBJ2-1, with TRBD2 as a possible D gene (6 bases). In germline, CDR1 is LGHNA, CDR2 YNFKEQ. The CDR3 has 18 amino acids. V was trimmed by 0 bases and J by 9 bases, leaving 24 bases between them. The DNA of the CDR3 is TGTGCCAGCAGCCAAGACGGGGGTTGGGAGTTTGAACTCGGTGAGCAGTTCTTC. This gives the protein CASSQDGGWEFELGEQFF.

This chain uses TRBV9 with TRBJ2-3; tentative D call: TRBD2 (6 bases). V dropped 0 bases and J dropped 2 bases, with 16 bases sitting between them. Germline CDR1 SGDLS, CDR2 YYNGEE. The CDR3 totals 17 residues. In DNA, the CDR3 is TGTGCCAGCAGCGTAGCCGGTGCGGGAATGGCCACAGATACGCAGTATTTT. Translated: CASSVAGAGMATDTQYF.

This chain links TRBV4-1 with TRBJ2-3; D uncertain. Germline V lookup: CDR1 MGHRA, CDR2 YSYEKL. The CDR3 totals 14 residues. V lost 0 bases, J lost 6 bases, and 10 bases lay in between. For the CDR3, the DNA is TGCGCCAGCAGCCAAGAAATCCCCAGGGATACGCAGTATTTT. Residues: CASSQEIPRDTQYF.

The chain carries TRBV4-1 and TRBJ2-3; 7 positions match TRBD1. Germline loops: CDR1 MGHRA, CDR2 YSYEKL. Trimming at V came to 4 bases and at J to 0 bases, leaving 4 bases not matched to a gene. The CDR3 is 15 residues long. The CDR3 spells CASSLQGSSTDTQYF. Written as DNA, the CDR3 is TGCGCCAGCAGCCTACAGGGGTCTAGCACAGATACGCAGTATTTT.

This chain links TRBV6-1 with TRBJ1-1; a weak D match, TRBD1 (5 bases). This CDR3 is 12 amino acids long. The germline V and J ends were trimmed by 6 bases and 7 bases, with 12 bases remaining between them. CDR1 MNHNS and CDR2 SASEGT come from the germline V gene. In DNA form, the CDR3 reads TGTGCCAGCAGCGCGGGGGGGTTTGAAGCTTTCTTT. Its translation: CASSAGGFEAFF.

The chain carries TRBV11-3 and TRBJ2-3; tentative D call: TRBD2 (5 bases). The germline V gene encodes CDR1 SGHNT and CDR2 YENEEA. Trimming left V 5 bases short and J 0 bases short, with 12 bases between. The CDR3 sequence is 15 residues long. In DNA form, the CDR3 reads TGTGCCAGCAGCCTCGGGGAGTATAGCACAGATACGCAGTATTTT. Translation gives CASSLGEYSTDTQYF.

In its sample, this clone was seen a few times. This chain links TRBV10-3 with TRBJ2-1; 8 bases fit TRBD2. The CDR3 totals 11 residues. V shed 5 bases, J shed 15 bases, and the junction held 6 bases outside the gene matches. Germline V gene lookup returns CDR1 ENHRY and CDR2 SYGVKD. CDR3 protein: CAISTGTRAFF. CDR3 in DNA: TGTGCCATCAGTACCGGGACTAGGGCGTTCTTC.